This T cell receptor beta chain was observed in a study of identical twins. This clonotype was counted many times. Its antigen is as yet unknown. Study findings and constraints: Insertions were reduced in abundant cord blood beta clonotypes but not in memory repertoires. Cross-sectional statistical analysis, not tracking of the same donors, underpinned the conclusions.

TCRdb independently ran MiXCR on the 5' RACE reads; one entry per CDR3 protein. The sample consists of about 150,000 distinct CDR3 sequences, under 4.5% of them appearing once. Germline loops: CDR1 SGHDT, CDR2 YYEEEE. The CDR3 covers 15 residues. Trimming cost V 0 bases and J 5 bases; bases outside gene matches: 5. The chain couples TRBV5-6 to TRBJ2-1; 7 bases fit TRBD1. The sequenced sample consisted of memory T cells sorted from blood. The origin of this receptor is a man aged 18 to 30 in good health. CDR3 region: CASSLVGQGDNEQFF. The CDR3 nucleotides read TGTGCCAGCAGCTTGGTAGGGCAGGGGGACAATGAGCAGTTCTTC.